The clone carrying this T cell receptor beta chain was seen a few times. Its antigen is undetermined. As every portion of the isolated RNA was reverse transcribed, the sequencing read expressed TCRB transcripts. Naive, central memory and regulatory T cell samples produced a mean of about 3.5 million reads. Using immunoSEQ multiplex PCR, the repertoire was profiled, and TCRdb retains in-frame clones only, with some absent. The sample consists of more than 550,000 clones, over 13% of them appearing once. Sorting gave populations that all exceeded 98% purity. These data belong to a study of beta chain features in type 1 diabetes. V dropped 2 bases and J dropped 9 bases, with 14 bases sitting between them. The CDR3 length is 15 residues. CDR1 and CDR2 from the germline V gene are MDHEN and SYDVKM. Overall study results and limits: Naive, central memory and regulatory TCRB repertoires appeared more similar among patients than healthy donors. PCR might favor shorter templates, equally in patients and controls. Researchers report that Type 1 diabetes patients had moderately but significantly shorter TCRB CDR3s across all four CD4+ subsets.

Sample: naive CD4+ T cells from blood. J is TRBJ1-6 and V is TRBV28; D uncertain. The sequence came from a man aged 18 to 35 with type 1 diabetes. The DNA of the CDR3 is TGTGCCAGCAGTTTAAACAGTTTCCTGGGTTCACCCCTCCACTTT. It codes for CASSLNSFLGSPLHF.